This TCR beta chain appears in the sequencing data of a study of blood T cell repertoires in COVID-19 (TCRdb year 2020). With regard to the full study: Collaborator samples came from the United States, Italy and Spain and covered acute and convalescent phases of COVID-19. A freely available public database, intended as a resource for researchers studying the immune response to SARS-CoV-2, is where the repertoires were released. Samples were obtained from the ongoing ImmuneRACE study (first 160 participants) and from over 1,000 subjects provided by 6 global collaborators. Subjects who had been exposed to COVID-19, were actively infected with it, or had recovered from it provided the deeply sampled blood TCRbeta repertoires that made up the dataset. The sample metadata nearly always contained a de-identified subject ID, COVID-19 status, age in years and sex. Where available, HLA class I and class II types were taken from metadata supplied by the sample provider and were not determined by assay-based typing. The prospective study material was composed of cDNA or gDNA derived from T cells, B-cell-depleted T cells, or PBMCs.

Each collaborating institution followed its own protocols to collect whole blood in K2EDTA tubes. For TCRbeta analysis, collaborators shipped samples in one of three forms: frozen whole blood, isolated PBMCs, or DNA extracted from either of those sample types. The immunoSEQ Assay, a bias-controlled multiplex PCR, was used to amplify TCRbeta CDR3 regions from genomic DNA. In the paper's pipeline: The number of nucleated cells in each sample was estimated by amplification of reference gene primers within the assay. Sequence reads were collapsed and filtered to measure the absolute abundance of every unique TCRbeta CDR3 rearrangement. For each sample, productive Simpson clonality was calculated as the square root of Simpson's diversity index across productive rearrangements. TCRdb re-hosts the immuneACCESS table, in-frame sequences only. Its copies lack some clones; in the studies checked, an unresolved V gene accounts for under half of them, and the cause for the rest is not known. From that table come the V and J calls and clone size; the DNA was used to work out D and trimming. Counted in this sample were about 90,000 clones; 85% of them appeared once. 10% to 15% of the sample goes to the ten largest clones.

The paper's findings and limits, for the study overall: The amount of clinical and demographic metadata varied by source and participant and was provided uncurated.

Concerning this clone itself: Its binding antigen is unknown. Base-call qualities are not available, and no considerably larger clone is one nucleotide away.

The sequence was obtained from a woman in her sixties or seventies with active or convalescent COVID-19. Sequencing was carried out using peripheral blood.

The sequenced DNA: TGTGCCAGCAGCTTGGGGACAGGGGGCTGGGAGCAGTACTTC. This is translated as CASSLGTGGWEQYF. This receptor chain uses TRBV5-5 and TRBJ2-7, with 11 bases aligning to TRBD1. For CDR1 and CDR2, the germline V gene (reference sequence) lists SGHKS and YYEKEE. The CDR3 runs 14 amino acids, cysteine and phenylalanine included. Here the CDR3 DNA is all that survives: 42 bases in frame from base 1. V is pruned by 0 bases and J by 7 bases, leaving 3 bases of the junction without a gene match.